The 7 T cell receptor beta chains below come from one sample, sequenced in a study of a mutant IDH1 vaccine in newly diagnosed glioma. The protocol was immunoSEQ multiplex PCR, while the TCRdb copy is restricted to in-frame clones and leaves out a portion. Of over 45,000 clones listed, 75% to 85% are singletons. Their target antigens are unknown. The time point denotes: week 23, last vaccination. The content of each vaccine dose was 300 ug of mutant IDH1 20-mer peptide, and topical imiquimod accompanied it. Sequences were derived from PBMCs, sampled from a glioma patient whose treatment included an IDH1 peptide vaccine. The source is a man aged 40-49 years with glioma.

The V call is TRBV19, the J call TRBJ1-6, with TRBD1 identical over 8 bases. With 4 bases clipped from V and 9 bases from J, the junction kept 8 bases outside the gene matches. Germline V CDR1 and CDR2: LNHDA, SQIVND (reference sequence). The CDR3 sequence is 15 residues long. The CDR3 DNA reads TGTGCCAGTAGTAGAGACAGGGGCAATATTTCACCCCTCCACTTT. It translates to CASSRDRGNISPLHF.

As to this clone: The junction departs from germline at one end; a sequencing error may be responsible. The CDR3 reads CASSYGTDNSPLHF. The CDR3 bases are TGTGCCAGCAGCTACGGGACGGATAACTCACCCCTCCACTTT. The chain carries TRBV7-3 and TRBJ1-6; TRBD1 might be the D (5 bases). In germline, CDR1 is SGHTA, CDR2 FQGTGA. The CDR3 totals 14 residues.

This rearrangement joins TRBV27 to TRBJ2-5, with 15 nucleotides matching TRBD2. J was trimmed by 2 bases and V by 3 bases; bases with no gene match: 1. The germline CDR1 and CDR2 sequences are MNHEY and SMNVEV (reference sequence). This CDR3 has 16 amino acids. CDR3: CASSFGLAGGQETQYF. The CDR3 region has the DNA TGTGCCAGCAGTTTCGGACTAGCGGGGGGGCAAGAGACCCAGTACTTC.

The chain couples TRBV2 to TRBJ2-3, with TRBD2 matching over 13 bases. Losses at the gene ends were 6 bases for V and 2 bases for J; bases not matched to a gene: 5. There are 16 residues in the CDR3. From germline, CDR1 is SNHLY and CDR2 FYNNEI. This chain's CDR3 is CASRPGLAGLTDTQYF. CDR3 in DNA: TGTGCCAGCAGGCCGGGACTAGCGGGGCTCACAGATACGCAGTATTTT.

The V call is TRBV29-1, the J call TRBJ2-7; the D is unclear. The CDR3 extends over 11 amino acids. Germline V gives CDR1 SQVTM, CDR2 ANQGSEA. Trimming left V 4 bases short and J 6 bases short, with 10 bases between. The CDR3 reads CSVGSVFEQYF. The CDR3 DNA follows: TGCAGCGTTGGGTCGGTATTCGAGCAGTACTTC.

The chain uses TRBV4-1 and TRBJ2-2; no clear D gene. V was trimmed by 0 bases and J by 6 bases, leaving 11 bases between them. CDR3 length: 15 residues. Germline CDR1 and CDR2: MGHRA and YSYEKL. The CDR3 sequence: CASSQDWGRAGELFF. CDR3 sequence (DNA): TGCGCCAGCAGCCAAGATTGGGGAAGGGCCGGGGAGCTGTTTTTT.

V is TRBV7-7 and J is TRBJ2-2; weak D call: TRBD2 (6 bases). The V gene's germline CDR1 is SSHAT and CDR2 FNYEAQ (reference sequence). CDR3 size: 16 residues. Trimming left V 1 base short and J 2 bases short, with 11 bases between. As DNA, the CDR3 is TGTGCCAGCAGCTTAGGCGGCGCGGGAAACACCGGGGAGCTGTTTTTT. This gives the protein CASSLGGAGNTGELFF.